A single sample is the source of the 19 T cell receptor beta chains below, sequenced in a study of beta chain features in type 1 diabetes. All of the isolated RNA was reverse transcribed, so expressed TCRB transcripts were sequenced. Produced via immunoSEQ multiplex PCR; TCRdb's table is partial and in-frame only. In the table there are 140,000 to 150,000 clones, 48% of which are singletons. Sequencing was done on a sample of Tregs from blood. These receptors were collected from a man aged 18-30 years in good health.

There are a few counts of this clone. The chain links TRBV7-2 to TRBJ2-1; 10 bases align to TRBD2. Trimming cost V 3 bases and J 5 bases; bases outside gene matches: 10. Germline CDR1 reads SGHTA; CDR2 reads FQGNSA. The CDR3 consists of 17 residues. CDR3 protein: CASSFRSGGLAHNEQFF. CDR3 in DNA: TGTGCCAGCAGCTTCCGATCCGGGGGACTAGCGCACAATGAGCAGTTCTTC.

This clone was counted once. V usage is TRBV28 and J usage is TRBJ2-3; D not resolved. V was trimmed by 5 bases and J by 4 bases, leaving 4 bases between them. CDR3 size: 11 residues. The germline CDR1 and CDR2 sequences are MDHEN and SYDVKM. CDR3 bases: TGTGCCAGCAGTCGAGCAGATACGCAGTATTTT. Its protein is CASSRADTQYF.

This rearrangement joins TRBV5-1 to TRBJ1-1; perhaps TRBD1 as D (6 bases). The V end lost 5 bases, the J end lost 5 bases, and 10 bases lay between the germline ends. The germline V gene encodes CDR1 SGHRS and CDR2 YFSETQ. CDR3 size: 12 residues. The chain's CDR3 is CASRYQGTEAFF. The CDR3 bases are TGCGCCAGCAGGTACCAGGGGACTGAAGCTTTCTTT. Full variable domain (outside the CDR3, taken from reference TRBV5-1 and TRBJ1-1): KAGVTQTPRYLIKTRGQQVTLSCSPISGHRSVSWYQQTPGQGLQFLFEYFSETQRNKGNFPGRFSGRQFSNSRSEMNVSTLELGDSALYLCASRYQGTEAFFGQGTRLTVV.

This chain uses TRBV6-5 with TRBJ2-7, with 8 bases identical to TRBD2. Germline CDR1 MNHEY, CDR2 SVGAGI. This CDR3 contains 14 residues. Trimming took 10 bases from V and 3 from J; bases not matched to a gene: 11. CDR3 in amino acids: CANQREGHFYEQYF. The CDR3 DNA reads TGTGCCAACCAACGGGAGGGACATTTCTACGAGCAGTACTTC.

This rearrangement joins TRBV28 to TRBJ2-5; D is unclear. This CDR3 has 11 amino acids. V dropped 7 bases and J dropped 5 bases, with 8 bases sitting between them. Germline-derived CDR1 and CDR2 are MDHEN and SYDVKM. CDR3 sequence: CASTGAETQYF. The CDR3 DNA sequence: TGTGCCAGCACCGGTGCGGAGACCCAGTACTTC.

This chain links TRBV11-1 with TRBJ2-4; TRBD2 agrees at 8 bases. The J segment lost 0 bases and the V segment lost 7 bases, leaving 8 bases of the junction unmatched. Germline V gene lookup returns CDR1 SGHAT and CDR2 FQDESV (reference sequence). This CDR3 comprises 16 residues. This CDR3 is CASTSTGGVAKNIQYF. The CDR3 DNA is TGTGCCAGCACCTCGACGGGAGGGGTAGCCAAAAACATTCAGTACTTC.

This clone was seen a few times. The chain recombines TRBV4-2 with TRBJ2-1; TRBD2 matches 10 bases. Germline CDR1 reads LGHNA; CDR2 reads YNFKEQ. The CDR3 is 17 amino acids. J was trimmed by 4 bases and V by 3 bases; bases with no gene match: 9. CDR3 region: CASSHFRSGGSYNEQFF. The CDR3 nucleotides read TGTGCCAGCAGCCATTTTCGTAGCGGGGGGTCGTACAATGAGCAGTTCTTC.

The V call is TRBV2, the J call TRBJ2-7; the D gene is possibly TRBD2 (5 bases). Between the trimmed V and J ends, which lost 7 bases and 6 bases, there was a span of 13 bases. Germline V gene lookup returns CDR1 SNHLY and CDR2 FYNNEI. The CDR3 spans 12 residues. The chain's CDR3 is CASTRRSGEQYF. The CDR3 nucleotides are TGTGCCAGCACCCGGAGGAGCGGCGAGCAGTACTTC. Full variable domain (missing parts from reference TRBV2 and TRBJ2-7): EPEVTQTPSHQVTQMGQEVILRCVPISNHLYFYWYRQILGQKVEFLVSFYNNEISEKSEIFDDQFSVERPDGSNFTLKIRSTKLEDSAMYFCASTRRSGEQYFGPGTRLTVT.

The chain is built from TRBV10-3 and TRBJ1-2, with TRBD1 identical over 8 bases. The ends lost 7 bases at V and 4 bases at J; junction bases unmatched: 14. The CDR3 has 16 residues. In germline, CDR1 is ENHRY, CDR2 SYGVKD. Here the CDR3 reads CAIKGTGLPRSYGYTF. The CDR3, as DNA: TGTGCCATCAAAGGGACAGGCCTGCCCCGGAGCTATGGCTACACCTTC.

The chain carries TRBV29-1 and TRBJ2-3, with TRBD1 matching 8 bases. V shed 7 bases and J 4 bases; nucleotides not matched to a gene: 13. This CDR3 has 15 residues. CDR1 is SQVTM, CDR2 ANQGSEA, per germline. CDR3 residues: CSAGSGGAMADTQYF. The CDR3 DNA is TGCAGCGCAGGCTCAGGGGGCGCGATGGCAGATACGCAGTATTTT.

This clone was seen a handful of times. V is TRBV11-2 and J is TRBJ2-3; tentatively, D is TRBD2 (6 bases). Per the germline V gene, CDR1 is SGHAT and CDR2 is FQNNGV. Between the trimmed V and J ends, which lost 1 base and 1 base, there was a span of 9 bases. This CDR3 region has 15 residues. For the CDR3, the DNA is TGTGCCAGCAGCTTAGGAGGCGGGGGCACAGATACGCAGTATTTT. Its translation is CASSLGGGGTDTQYF. The variable domain in full, with the rest retrieved from reference TRBV11-2 and TRBJ2-3, is EAGVAQSPRYKIIEKRQSVAFWCNPISGHATLYWYQQILGQGPKLLIQFQNNGVVDDSQLPKDRFSAERLKGVDSTLKIQPAKLEDSAVYLCASSLGGGGTDTQYFGPGTRLTVL.

The chain employs TRBV7-9 and TRBJ2-7; 8 positions match TRBD1. V trimming: 4 bases; J trimming: 2 bases; junction bases outside the gene matches: 7. Germline assignment: CDR1 SEHNR and CDR2 FQNEAQ (reference sequence). This CDR3 contains 15 residues. As DNA, the CDR3 is TGTGCCAGCAGCTCGGACAGGGTCTGGGCCTACGAGCAGTACTTC. The encoded protein is CASSSDRVWAYEQYF.

This clone has a single count. CDR3 amino acids: CATQSWTEGSPLHF. CDR3 DNA: TGTGCCACCCAGAGTTGGACAGAGGGTTCACCCCTCCACTTT. The chain recombines TRBV6-5 with TRBJ1-6; TRBD1 might be the D (6 bases). Germline-derived CDR1 and CDR2 are MNHEY and SVGAGI. The length of the CDR3 is 14 residues. V lost 10 bases and J lost 9, with 19 bases in between.

V is TRBV27 and J is TRBJ2-5, with 7 positions matching TRBD1. CDR3 length: 15 amino acids. Germline V CDR1 and CDR2: MNHEY, SMNVEV (reference sequence). V trimming: 2 bases; J trimming: 0 bases; junction bases outside the gene matches: 3. CDR3 loop: CASSLRGRNQETQYF. The CDR3 DNA is TGTGCCAGCAGTTTAAGGGGGCGGAACCAAGAGACCCAGTACTTC.

The rearrangement joins TRBV6-1 to TRBJ2-5, with TRBD2 identical over 8 bases. The CDR3 has 14 amino acids. With V trimmed by 7 bases and J by 4 bases, 8 bases remained unmatched. Germline V CDR1 and CDR2: MNHNS, SASEGT. Here the CDR3 reads CASTIGGAPETQYF. The CDR3 nucleotides are TGTGCCAGCACCATCGGGGGGGCCCCAGAGACCCAGTACTTC.

This clone was counted only a few times. This rearrangement joins TRBV28 to TRBJ2-5; maybe TRBD2 (5 bases). CDR1 and CDR2 from the germline V gene are MDHEN and SYDVKM. CDR3 size: 16 residues. V lost 6 bases, J lost 4 bases, and 21 bases lay in between. CDR3 residues: CASSYVTGFRGETQYF. CDR3 in DNA: TGTGCCAGCAGCTATGTTACGGGCTTCCGGGGAGAGACCCAGTACTTC.

The CDR3 here is CASSLGPAGGLDTQYF. The CDR3 DNA sequence: TGTGCCAGCAGCTTAGGGCCAGCGGGAGGATTAGATACGCAGTATTTT. This chain links TRBV7-3 with TRBJ2-3; 9 bases agree with TRBD2. Germline V CDR1 and CDR2: SGHTA, FQGTGA. This CDR3 is 16 amino acids long. The J segment lost 5 bases and the V segment lost 2 bases, leaving 8 bases of the junction unmatched.

This sequence joins TRBV7-2 and TRBJ1-5; D is unclear. The CDR3 extends over 15 amino acids. The germline gives CDR1 SGHTA, CDR2 FQGNSA. The V end was cut by 1 base, the J end by 1 base, with 8 bases between. Here the CDR3 reads CASSLGVYSNQPQHF. The CDR3 coding sequence is TGTGCCAGCAGCTTAGGAGTATACAGCAATCAGCCCCAGCATTTT.

The gene calls are TRBV5-6 and TRBJ2-1, with a weak D call TRBD2 (6 bases). The CDR3 runs to 15 residues. With 0 bases removed from V and 3 bases from J, the gap between germline ends came to 10 bases. The germline V gene encodes CDR1 SGHDT and CDR2 YYEEEE. CDR3 in amino acids: CASSLVAAGYNEQFF. DNA for the CDR3: TGTGCCAGCAGCTTGGTAGCGGCAGGCTACAATGAGCAGTTCTTC. The entire variable domain, with the rest obtained from reference TRBV5-6 and TRBJ2-1, is as follows: DAGVTQSPTHLIKTRGQQVTLRCSPKSGHDTVSWYQQALGQGPQFIFQYYEEEERQRGNFPDRFSGHQFPNYSSELNVNALLLGDSALYLCASSLVAAGYNEQFFGPGTRLTVL.